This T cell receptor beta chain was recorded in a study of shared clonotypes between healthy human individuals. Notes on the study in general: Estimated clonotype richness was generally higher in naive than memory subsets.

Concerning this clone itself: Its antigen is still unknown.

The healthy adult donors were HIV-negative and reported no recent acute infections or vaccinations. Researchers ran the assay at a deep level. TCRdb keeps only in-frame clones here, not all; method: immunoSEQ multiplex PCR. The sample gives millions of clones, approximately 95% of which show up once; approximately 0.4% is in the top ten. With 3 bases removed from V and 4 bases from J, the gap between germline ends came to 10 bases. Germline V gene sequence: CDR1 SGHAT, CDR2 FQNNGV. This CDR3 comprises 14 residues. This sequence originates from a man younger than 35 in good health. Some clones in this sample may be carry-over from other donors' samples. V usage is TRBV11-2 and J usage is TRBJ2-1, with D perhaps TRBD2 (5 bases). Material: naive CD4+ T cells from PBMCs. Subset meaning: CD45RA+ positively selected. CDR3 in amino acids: CASSFGGPYNEQFF. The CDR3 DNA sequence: TGTGCCAGCAGCTTCGGCGGGCCGTACAATGAGCAGTTCTTC.